A single sample is the source of the 22 T cell receptor beta chains below, sequenced in a study of cytomegalovirus exposure and HLA in healthy donors (dated by TCRdb to the late 2010s). The library was built by means of the immunoSEQ multiplex PCR assay. A mixture of 60 forward primers for TCR Vbeta segments and 13 reverse primers for TCR Jbeta segments was used in the multiplex PCR. Imported from immuneACCESS, the table was reduced by TCRdb to in-frame sequences with V and J called. These copies leave out some clones; in studies compared against another copy, an unresolved V gene accounts for under half, and the cause of the remainder is not known. The sample table holds over 200,000 clones, of which more than 70% were seen once. The top ten clonotypes cover around 1.4% of the sample. The sample was PBMCs. These receptor sequences come from a human donor in good health.

The rearrangement uses TRBV4-1 and TRBJ2-7; D is possibly TRBD2 (6 bases). Trimming pared 1 base from V and 1 base from J, leaving 8 bases between. Looked up from germline, CDR1 is MGHRA and CDR2 is YSYEKL. The CDR3 sequence is 14 residues long. For the CDR3, the DNA is TGCGCCAGCAGCCAAGGGAGGGTATCCTACGAGCAGTACTTC. Its protein is CASSQGRVSYEQYF.

This clone was found a few times. The rearrangement links TRBV4-3 to TRBJ2-7; D ambiguous. The length of the CDR3 is 14 residues. Trimming took 0 bases from V and 2 from J, leaving 8 bases between them. CDR1 is LGHNA, CDR2 YSLEER, per germline. The CDR3 DNA sequence: TGCGCCAGCAGCCAAGATATTCTTGCCTACGAGCAGTACTTC. Translating gives CASSQDILAYEQYF.

Remarks on this clone: Other DNA sequences in the same sample also yield this CDR3. The rearrangement uses TRBV12-5 and TRBJ2-3; 8 bases align to TRBD1. CDR1 LGHNT and CDR2 FRNRAP come from the germline V gene. CDR3 length: 14 residues. The junction had 7 bases not matched to a gene; V was cut back by 5 bases and J by 6 bases. CDR3 amino acids: CASGPWTGSDTQYF. The CDR3 DNA reads as TGTGCTAGTGGTCCCTGGACAGGGTCGGATACGCAGTATTTT. Together with reference TRBV12-5 and TRBJ2-3, the CDR3 gives the full variable domain: DARVTQTPRHKVTEMGQEVTMRCQPILGHNTVFWYRQTMMQGLELLAYFRNRAPLDDSGMPKDRFSAEMPDATLATLKIQPSEPRDSAVYFCASGPWTGSDTQYFGPGTRLTVL.

This chain links TRBV30 with TRBJ2-3; D possibly corresponds to TRBD2 (7 bases). V shed 2 bases and J shed 0 bases, with 12 bases lying between them. The CDR3 consists of 15 residues. The germline gives CDR1 GTSNPN, CDR2 SVGIG (reference sequence). The CDR3 coding sequence is TGTGCCTGGAGTCGGGGGGCGGGGAGCACAGATACGCAGTATTTT. Amino acid sequence: CAWSRGAGSTDTQYF.

Concerning this clone itself: Mismatch with germline at one junction end may stem from a read error. The chain is built from TRBV7-9 and TRBJ1-4; 7 positions agree with TRBD1. Germline V gene sequence: CDR1 SEHNR, CDR2 FQNEAQ (reference sequence). This CDR3 contains 16 residues. CDR3 protein: CSSRPRTGPTNEKLFF. CDR3 DNA sequence: TGTTCCAGCAGACCCAGGACAGGACCAACTAATGAAAAACTGTTTTTT.

CDR3 nucleotides: TGTGCCAGCAGGGACAGGGGGTTGGATTTGTATTCTGAAGCTTTCTTT. Translation gives CASRDRGLDLYSEAFF. V usage is TRBV7-9 and J usage is TRBJ1-1, with 10 positions matching TRBD1. Trimming removed 6 bases from V and 6 bases from J; junction bases left unmatched: 13. Germline CDR1 reads SEHNR; CDR2 reads FQNEAQ (reference sequence). The length of the CDR3 is 16 residues.

This chain uses TRBV13 with TRBJ2-7; possibly TRBD2 for D (6 bases). This CDR3 has 14 residues. Germline CDR1 reads PRHDT; CDR2 reads FYEKMQ (reference sequence). Deletions cut 1 base from V and 3 bases from J, with 10 bases between. CDR3 DNA sequence: TGTGCCAGCAGCTTAGAGGCGGGAAGCTACGAGCAGTACTTC. Its translation: CASSLEAGSYEQYF.

This clone was detected only once. The chain joins TRBV13 to TRBJ2-5; perhaps TRBD2 as D (5 bases). The J call may be faulty, since TRBJ2-7 better matches the DNA end. CDR1 and CDR2 (germline): PRHDT, FYEKMQ (reference sequence). The CDR3 is 13 amino acids. The CDR3 nucleotides are TGTGCCAGCAGCTTCAGGACTGCCCCCGAGCAGTACTTC. Translating it yields CASSFRTAPEQYF.

This chain uses TRBV6-6 with TRBJ2-7; 13 bases are shared with TRBD2. Germline V gene sequence: CDR1 MNHNY, CDR2 SVGAGI (reference sequence). The V segment lost 5 bases and the J segment 8 bases; nucleotides outside the gene matches: 6. CDR3 size: 14 residues. For the CDR3, the DNA is TGTGCCAGCAGTACCGGGACTAGCGGGGAGAAGCAGTACTTC. It encodes CASSTGTSGEKQYF.

V and J are TRBV7-9 and TRBJ2-6; D might be TRBD2 (6 bases). CDR3 length equals 15 residues. V lost 5 bases to trimming and J lost 1 base, with 9 bases between them. Germline-derived CDR1 and CDR2 are SEHNR and FQNEAQ (reference sequence). As DNA, the CDR3 is TGTGCCAGCAGCCCCGGGGGTTCTGGGGCCAACGTCCTGACTTTC. The encoded protein is CASSPGGSGANVLTF.

Remarks on this clone: One end of the junction is discordant with germline, which a read error may explain. The sample has other DNA sequences that encode this CDR3 too. J is TRBJ2-1 and V is TRBV5-1; D might be TRBD1 (5 bases). This CDR3 has 14 amino acids. CDR1 is SGHRS and CDR2 is YFSETQ in the germline V gene. In DNA form, the CDR3 reads TGTGCCAGCAGCTTAGGGGACTCCTACAATGAGCAGTTCTTC. Translation gives CASSLGDSYNEQFF.

V is TRBV2 and J is TRBJ2-7; TRBD1 might be the D (6 bases). This CDR3 has 13 residues. Germline V gene lookup returns CDR1 SNHLY and CDR2 FYNNEI. With 10 bases removed from V and 0 bases from J, the gap between germline ends came to 13 bases. In nucleotides, the CDR3 is TGTGCCACCAGCAGGGGATTCTCCTACGAGCAGTACTTC. As protein: CATSRGFSYEQYF.

This clone was seen just once. The V call is TRBV9, the J call TRBJ2-7; 12 nucleotides align to TRBD2. Germline assignment: CDR1 SGDLS and CDR2 YYNGEE. Trimming at V came to 4 bases and at J to 2 bases, leaving 4 bases not matched to a gene. The CDR3 loop spans 15 amino acids. The CDR3: CASSPGLAGPYEQYF. CDR3 nucleotides: TGTGCCAGCAGCCCCGGACTAGCGGGGCCCTACGAGCAGTACTTC.

The rearrangement joins TRBV27 to TRBJ1-1; possibly TRBD1 for D (5 bases). Germline-derived CDR1 and CDR2 are MNHEY and SMNVEV (reference sequence). The V and J ends lost 6 bases and 8 bases respectively, with 19 bases between them. The length of the CDR3 is 14 residues. CDR3 in amino acids: CASRKGRQLGEAFF. CDR3 DNA sequence: TGTGCCAGCAGGAAAGGGCGACAGTTGGGGGAAGCTTTCTTT.

This clone occurred once. The rearrangement links TRBV30 to TRBJ1-6, with D hard to call. V was clipped by 3 bases and J by 6 bases, with 12 bases between them. CDR1 and CDR2 (germline): GTSNPN, SVGIG (reference sequence). The CDR3 sequence is 14 residues long. The CDR3 here is CAWRTLGVNSPLHF. CDR3 DNA: TGTGCCTGGAGGACCCTTGGAGTTAATTCACCCCTCCACTTT.

The V and J genes are TRBV28 and TRBJ2-7; 8 positions agree with TRBD2. Germline CDR1 MDHEN, CDR2 SYDVKM. CDR3 length: 14 residues. V trimming: 6 bases; J trimming: 4 bases; junction bases outside the gene matches: 8. As DNA, the CDR3 is TGTGCCAGCAGCTTAGCGGGATCGAAATACGAGCAGTACTTC. As protein: CASSLAGSKYEQYF.

V gene TRBV29-1 combines with J gene TRBJ1-1; tentative D call: TRBD1 (5 bases). The CDR3 has 11 residues. V lost 7 bases and J lost 6, with 12 bases in between. Germline V gene lookup returns CDR1 SQVTM and CDR2 ANQGSEA. Written as DNA, the CDR3 is TGCAGCGCTACTCAGGGTTCTGAAGCTTTCTTT. Its protein is CSATQGSEAFF.

The chain has TRBV27 and TRBJ2-7; 8 bases are shared with TRBD1. Trimming removed 0 bases from V and 2 bases from J; junction bases left unmatched: 3. In germline, CDR1 is MNHEY, CDR2 SMNVEV (reference sequence). CDR3 length: 15 amino acids. CDR3 DNA: TGTGCCAGCAGTTTATCCGCAGGGGGCCCCTACGAGCAGTACTTC. It yields the protein CASSLSAGGPYEQYF.

The chain combines TRBV10-3 with TRBJ1-1; no definite D call. CDR1 and CDR2 from the germline V gene are ENHRY and SYGVKD. V gave up 6 bases and J gave up 3 bases, with 8 bases separating them. The CDR3 is 12 residues long. This CDR3 reads CAIRSGDTEAFF. The DNA for the CDR3 is TGTGCCATCAGATCAGGTGACACTGAAGCTTTCTTT.

The table lists this clone with a count of one. V usage is TRBV7-9 and J usage is TRBJ2-5; TRBD2 agrees at 14 bases. CDR1 is SEHNR, CDR2 FQNEAQ, per germline (reference sequence). The V gene end was trimmed by 2 bases and the J gene end by 4 bases; junction bases not matched to a gene: 12. This CDR3 is 19 amino acids long. The CDR3 spells CASSLIRGTSGREVETQYF. The CDR3, as DNA: TGTGCCAGCAGCTTAATCCGGGGGACTAGCGGGAGAGAAGTAGAGACCCAGTACTTC.

V gene TRBV7-2 combines with J gene TRBJ2-7; TRBD1 matches at 10 bases. Germline V gene lookup returns CDR1 SGHTA and CDR2 FQGNSA. V lost 6 bases to trimming and J lost 6 bases; unmatched junction nucleotides: 2. This CDR3 contains 12 residues. Here the CDR3 DNA reads TGTGCCAGCAGGGGACAGGGGCCCGAGCAGTACTTC. The encoded protein is CASRGQGPEQYF.

The V call is TRBV6-1, the J call TRBJ1-4; D is ambiguous. The V end lost 1 base, the J end lost 0 bases, and 9 bases lay between the germline ends. In germline, CDR1 is MNHNS, CDR2 SASEGT. The length of the CDR3 is 16 residues. The CDR3 protein is CASSEGHSPTNEKLFF. The CDR3 bases are TGTGCCAGCAGTGAAGGGCACAGCCCAACTAATGAAAAACTGTTTTTT.